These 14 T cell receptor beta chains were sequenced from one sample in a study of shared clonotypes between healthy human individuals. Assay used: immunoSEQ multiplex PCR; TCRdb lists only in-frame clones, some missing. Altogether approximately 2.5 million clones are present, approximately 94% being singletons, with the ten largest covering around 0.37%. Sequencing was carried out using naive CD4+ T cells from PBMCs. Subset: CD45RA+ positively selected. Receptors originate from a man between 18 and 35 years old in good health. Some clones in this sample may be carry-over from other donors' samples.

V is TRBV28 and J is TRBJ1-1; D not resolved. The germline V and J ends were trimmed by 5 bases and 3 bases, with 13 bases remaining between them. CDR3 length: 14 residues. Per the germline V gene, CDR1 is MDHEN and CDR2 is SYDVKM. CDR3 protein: CASSPRLWDTEAFF. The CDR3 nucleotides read TGTGCCAGCAGTCCCCGCCTCTGGGACACTGAAGCTTTCTTT.

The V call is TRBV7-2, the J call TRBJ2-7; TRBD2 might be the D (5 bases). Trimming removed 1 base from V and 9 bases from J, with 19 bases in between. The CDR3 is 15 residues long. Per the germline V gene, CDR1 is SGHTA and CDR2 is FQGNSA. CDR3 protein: CASSLEASSLLAQYF. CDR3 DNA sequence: TGTGCCAGCAGCTTAGAGGCTAGCAGTCTACTCGCGCAGTACTTC.

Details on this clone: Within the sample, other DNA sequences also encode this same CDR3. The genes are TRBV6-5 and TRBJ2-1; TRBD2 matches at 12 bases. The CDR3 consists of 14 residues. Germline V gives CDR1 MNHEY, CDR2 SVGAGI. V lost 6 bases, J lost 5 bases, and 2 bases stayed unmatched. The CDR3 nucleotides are TGTGCCAGCAGACTAGCGGGAGGCAACAATGAGCAGTTCTTC. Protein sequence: CASRLAGGNNEQFF.

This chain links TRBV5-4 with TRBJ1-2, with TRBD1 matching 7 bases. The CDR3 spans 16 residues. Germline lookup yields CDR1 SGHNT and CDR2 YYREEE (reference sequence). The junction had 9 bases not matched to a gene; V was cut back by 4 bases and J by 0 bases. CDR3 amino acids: CASSRPGQESNYGYTF. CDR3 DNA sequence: TGTGCCAGCAGCCGGCCTGGACAGGAGTCTAACTATGGCTACACCTTC. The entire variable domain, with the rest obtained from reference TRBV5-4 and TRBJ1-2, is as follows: ETGVTQSPTHLIKTRGQQVTLRCSSQSGHNTVSWYQQALGQGPQFIFQYYREEENGRGNFPPRFSGLQFPNYSSELNVNALELDDSALYLCASSRPGQESNYGYTFGSGTRLTVV.

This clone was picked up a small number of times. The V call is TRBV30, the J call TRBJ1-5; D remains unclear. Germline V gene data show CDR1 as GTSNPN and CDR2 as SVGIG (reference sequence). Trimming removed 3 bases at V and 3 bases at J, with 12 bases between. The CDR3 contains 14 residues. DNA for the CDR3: TGTGCCTGGAGAGCTGGAGGGTCCAATCAGCCCCAGCATTTT. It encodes CAWRAGGSNQPQHF.

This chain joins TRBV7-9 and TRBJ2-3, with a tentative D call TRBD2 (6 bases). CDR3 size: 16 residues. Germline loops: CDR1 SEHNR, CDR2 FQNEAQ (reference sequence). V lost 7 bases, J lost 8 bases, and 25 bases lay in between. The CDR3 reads CASTYSPVGGRVTQYF. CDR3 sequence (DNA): TGTGCCAGCACCTACTCACCCGTAGGAGGGCGGGTTACGCAGTATTTT.

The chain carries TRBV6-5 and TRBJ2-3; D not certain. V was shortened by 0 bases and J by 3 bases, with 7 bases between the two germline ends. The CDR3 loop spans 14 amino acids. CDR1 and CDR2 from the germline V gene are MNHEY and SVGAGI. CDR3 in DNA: TGTGCCAGCAGTTACTCGATCCTAACAGATACGCAGTATTTT. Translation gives CASSYSILTDTQYF.

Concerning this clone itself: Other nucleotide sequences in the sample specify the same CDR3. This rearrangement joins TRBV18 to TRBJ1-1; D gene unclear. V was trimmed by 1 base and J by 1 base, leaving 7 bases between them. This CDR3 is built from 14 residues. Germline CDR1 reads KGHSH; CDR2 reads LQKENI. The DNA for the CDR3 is TGTGCCAGCTCACCACTATGGGGGAACACTGAAGCTTTCTTT. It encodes CASSPLWGNTEAFF.

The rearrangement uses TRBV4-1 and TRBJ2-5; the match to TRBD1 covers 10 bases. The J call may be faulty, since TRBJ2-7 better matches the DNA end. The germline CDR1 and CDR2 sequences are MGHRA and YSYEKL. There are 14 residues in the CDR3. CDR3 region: CASSPGTGVSEQYF. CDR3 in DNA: TGCGCCAGCAGCCCCGGGACAGGGGTCTCCGAGCAGTACTTC.

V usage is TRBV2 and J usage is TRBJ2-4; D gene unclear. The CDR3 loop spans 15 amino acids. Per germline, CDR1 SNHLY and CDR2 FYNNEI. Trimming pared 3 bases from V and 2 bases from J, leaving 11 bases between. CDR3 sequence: CASSDRVDSKNIQYF. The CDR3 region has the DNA TGTGCCAGCAGTGACCGGGTAGATTCCAAAAACATTCAGTACTTC.

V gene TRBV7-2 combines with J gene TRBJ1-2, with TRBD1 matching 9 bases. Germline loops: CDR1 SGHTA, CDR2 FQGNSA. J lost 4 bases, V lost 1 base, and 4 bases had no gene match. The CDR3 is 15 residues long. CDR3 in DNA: TGTGCCAGCAGCTTAGACGGACAGGGGATCTATGGCTACACCTTC. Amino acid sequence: CASSLDGQGIYGYTF.

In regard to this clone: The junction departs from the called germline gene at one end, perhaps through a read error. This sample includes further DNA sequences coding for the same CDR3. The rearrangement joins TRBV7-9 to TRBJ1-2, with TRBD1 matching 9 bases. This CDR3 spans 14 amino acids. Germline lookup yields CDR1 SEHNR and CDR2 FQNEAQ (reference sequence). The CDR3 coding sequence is TGTGCCAGCAGCTTGACAGGGGGTTTAGTCGGCTACACCTTT. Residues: CASSLTGGLVGYTF.

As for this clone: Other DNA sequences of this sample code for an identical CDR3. CDR3 in amino acids: CASSPGTSADTQYF. In DNA, the CDR3 is TGTGCCAGCAGCCCGGGGACTTCCGCAGATACGCAGTATTTT. The chain combines TRBV7-3 with TRBJ2-3, with a tentative D call TRBD2 (6 bases). The germline V gene has CDR1 SGHTA and CDR2 FQGTGA. This CDR3 spans 14 amino acids. Deletions cut 5 bases from V and 4 bases from J, with 13 bases between.

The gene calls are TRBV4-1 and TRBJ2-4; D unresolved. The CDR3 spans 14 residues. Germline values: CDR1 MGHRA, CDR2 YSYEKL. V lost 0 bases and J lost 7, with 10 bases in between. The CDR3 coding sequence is TGCGCCAGCAGCCAAGATCCGAGGCAGAACATTCAGTACTTC. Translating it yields CASSQDPRQNIQYF.